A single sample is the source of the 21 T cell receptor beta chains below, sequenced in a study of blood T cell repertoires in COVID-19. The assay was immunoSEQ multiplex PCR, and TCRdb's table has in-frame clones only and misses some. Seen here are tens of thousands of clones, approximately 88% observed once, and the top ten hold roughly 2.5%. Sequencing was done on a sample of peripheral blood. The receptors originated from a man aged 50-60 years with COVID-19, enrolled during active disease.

The DNA of the CDR3 is TGTGCCAGTAAGCCGGTACCGAACACTGAAGCTTTCTTT. Its translation: CASKPVPNTEAFF. The gene calls are TRBV19 and TRBJ1-1; D is undetermined. CDR1 LNHDA and CDR2 SQIVND come from the germline V gene (reference sequence). The CDR3 sequence is 13 residues long. Trimming removed 7 bases from V and 1 base from J, with 10 bases in between.

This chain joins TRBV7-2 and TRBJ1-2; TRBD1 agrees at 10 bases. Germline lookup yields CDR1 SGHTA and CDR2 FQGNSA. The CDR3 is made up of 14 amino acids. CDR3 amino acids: CTEDPGQGGYGYTF. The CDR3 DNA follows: TGTACAGAAGACCCCGGACAGGGGGGCTATGGCTACACCTTC. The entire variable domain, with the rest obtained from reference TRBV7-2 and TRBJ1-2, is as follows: GAGVSQSPSNKVTEKGKDVELRCDPISGHTALYWYRQSLGQGLEFLIYFQGNSAPDKSGLPSDRFSAERTGGSVSTLTIQRTQQEDSAVYLCTEDPGQGGYGYTFGSGTRLTVV.

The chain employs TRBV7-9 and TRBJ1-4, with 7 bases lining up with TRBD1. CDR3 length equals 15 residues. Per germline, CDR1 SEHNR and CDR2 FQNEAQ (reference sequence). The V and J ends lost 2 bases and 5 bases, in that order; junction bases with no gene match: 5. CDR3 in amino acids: CASSLSGQPNEKLFF. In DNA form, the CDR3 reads TGTGCCAGCAGCTTATCGGGACAGCCAAATGAAAAACTGTTTTTT.

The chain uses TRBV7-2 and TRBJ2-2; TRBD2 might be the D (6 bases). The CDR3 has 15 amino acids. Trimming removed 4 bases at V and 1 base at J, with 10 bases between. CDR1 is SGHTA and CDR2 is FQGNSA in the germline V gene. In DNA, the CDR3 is TGTGCCAGCAGCTATCGCGGGGTGAACACCGGGGAGCTGTTTTTT. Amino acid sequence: CASSYRGVNTGELFF.

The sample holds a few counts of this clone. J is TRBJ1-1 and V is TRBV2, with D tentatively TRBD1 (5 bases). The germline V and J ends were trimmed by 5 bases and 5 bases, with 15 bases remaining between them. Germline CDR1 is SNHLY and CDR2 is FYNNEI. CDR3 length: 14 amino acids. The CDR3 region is CASSLHRRGTEAFF. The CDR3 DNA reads TGTGCCAGCAGTCTACACAGGAGGGGAACTGAAGCTTTCTTT.

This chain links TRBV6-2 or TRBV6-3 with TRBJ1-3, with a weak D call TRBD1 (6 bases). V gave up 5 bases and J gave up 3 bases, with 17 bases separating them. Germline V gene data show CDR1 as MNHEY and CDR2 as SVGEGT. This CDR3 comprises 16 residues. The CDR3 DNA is TGTGCCAGCAGTGCTCGGGACACGCGTCGTGGAAACACCATATATTTT. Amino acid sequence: CASSARDTRRGNTIYF.

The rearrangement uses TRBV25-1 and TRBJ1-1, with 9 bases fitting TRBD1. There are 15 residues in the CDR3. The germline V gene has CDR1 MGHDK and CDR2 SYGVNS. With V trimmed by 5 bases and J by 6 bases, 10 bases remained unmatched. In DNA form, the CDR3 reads TGTGCCAGCAGTAAAAACCGACAGGGGGATCCTGAAGCTTTCTTT. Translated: CASSKNRQGDPEAFF.

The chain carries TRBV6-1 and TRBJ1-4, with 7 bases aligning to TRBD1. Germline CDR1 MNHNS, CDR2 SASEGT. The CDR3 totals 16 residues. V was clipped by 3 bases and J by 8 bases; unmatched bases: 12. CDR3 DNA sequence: TGTGCCAGCAGTGACAGCCCGGGACAGATAAACGAAAAACTGTTTTTT. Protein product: CASSDSPGQINEKLFF.

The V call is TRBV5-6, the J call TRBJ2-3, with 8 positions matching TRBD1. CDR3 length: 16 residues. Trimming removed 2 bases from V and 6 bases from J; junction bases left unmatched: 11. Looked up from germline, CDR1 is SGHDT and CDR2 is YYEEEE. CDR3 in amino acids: CASSFEDRGILDTQYF. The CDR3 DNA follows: TGTGCCAGCAGCTTCGAAGACAGGGGAATACTGGATACGCAGTATTTT.

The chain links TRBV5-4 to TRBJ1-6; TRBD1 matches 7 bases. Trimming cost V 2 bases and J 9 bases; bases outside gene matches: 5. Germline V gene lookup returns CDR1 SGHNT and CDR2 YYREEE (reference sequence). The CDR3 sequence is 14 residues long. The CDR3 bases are TGTGCCAGCAGCTTCGGACAGGTTACTTCACCCCTCCACTTT. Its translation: CASSFGQVTSPLHF.

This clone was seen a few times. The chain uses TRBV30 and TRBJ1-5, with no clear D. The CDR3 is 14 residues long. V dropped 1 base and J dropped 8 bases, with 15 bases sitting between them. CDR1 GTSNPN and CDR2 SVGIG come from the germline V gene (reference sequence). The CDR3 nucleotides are TGTGCCTGGAGTGGAGGGTCCGAACAGAAGCCCCAGCATTTT. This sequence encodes CAWSGGSEQKPQHF.

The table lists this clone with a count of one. The CDR3 DNA sequence: TGTGCCACCAGTGAATCAGGGGATTATCAGCCCCAGCATTTT. This sequence encodes CATSESGDYQPQHF. The chain has TRBV24-1 and TRBJ1-5; possibly TRBD1 for D (6 bases). V shed 4 bases and J shed 5 bases, with 11 bases lying between them. CDR1 is KGHDR and CDR2 is SFDVKD in the germline V gene. This CDR3 region has 14 residues.

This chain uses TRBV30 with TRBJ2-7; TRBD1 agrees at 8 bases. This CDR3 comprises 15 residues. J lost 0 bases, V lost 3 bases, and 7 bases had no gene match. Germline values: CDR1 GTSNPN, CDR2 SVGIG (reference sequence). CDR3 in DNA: TGTGCCTGGAGAGACCGACAGGGGATCTCCTACGAGCAGTACTTC. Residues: CAWRDRQGISYEQYF.

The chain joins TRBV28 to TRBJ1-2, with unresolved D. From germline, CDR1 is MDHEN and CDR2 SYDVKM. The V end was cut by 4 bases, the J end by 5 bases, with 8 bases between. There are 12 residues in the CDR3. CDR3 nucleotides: TGTGCCAGCAGTTCGACTTCATATGGCTACACCTTC. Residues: CASSSTSYGYTF.

The CDR3 is CATKDTRLNTEAFF. CDR3 in DNA: TGTGCCACCAAAGACACGCGTTTGAACACTGAAGCTTTCTTT. The chain is built from TRBV10-3 and TRBJ1-1; no clear D gene. Trimming cost V 10 bases and J 0 bases, with 15 bases left between them. This CDR3 spans 14 amino acids. Germline CDR1 ENHRY, CDR2 SYGVKD.

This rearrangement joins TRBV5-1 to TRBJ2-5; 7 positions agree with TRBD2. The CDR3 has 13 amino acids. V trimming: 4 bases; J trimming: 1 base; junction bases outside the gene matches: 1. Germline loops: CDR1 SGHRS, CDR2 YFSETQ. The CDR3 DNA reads TGCGCCAGCAGCCCGGGGGGCCAAGAGACCCAGTACTTC. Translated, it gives CASSPGGQETQYF.

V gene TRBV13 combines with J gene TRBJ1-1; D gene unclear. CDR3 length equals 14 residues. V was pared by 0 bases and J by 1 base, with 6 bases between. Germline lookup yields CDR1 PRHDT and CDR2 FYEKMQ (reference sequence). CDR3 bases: TGTGCCAGCAGCTTAGGGGGCCCGAACACTGAAGCTTTCTTT. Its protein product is CASSLGGPNTEAFF.

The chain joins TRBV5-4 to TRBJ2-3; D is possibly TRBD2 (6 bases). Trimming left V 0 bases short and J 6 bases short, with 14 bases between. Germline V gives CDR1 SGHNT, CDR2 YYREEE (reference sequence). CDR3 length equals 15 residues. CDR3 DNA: TGTGCCAGCAGCTTGGCCCTCGGGGGACCCGATACGCAGTATTTT. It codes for CASSLALGGPDTQYF. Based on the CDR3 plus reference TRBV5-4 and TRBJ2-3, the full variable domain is ETGVTQSPTHLIKTRGQQVTLRCSSQSGHNTVSWYQQALGQGPQFIFQYYREEENGRGNFPPRFSGLQFPNYSSELNVNALELDDSALYLCASSLALGGPDTQYFGPGTRLTVL.

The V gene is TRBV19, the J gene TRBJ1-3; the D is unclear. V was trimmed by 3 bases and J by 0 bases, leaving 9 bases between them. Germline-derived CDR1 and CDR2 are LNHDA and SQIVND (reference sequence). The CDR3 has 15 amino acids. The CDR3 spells CASSIRQFSGNTIYF. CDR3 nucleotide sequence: TGTGCCAGTAGTATTCGTCAGTTCTCTGGAAACACCATATATTTT.

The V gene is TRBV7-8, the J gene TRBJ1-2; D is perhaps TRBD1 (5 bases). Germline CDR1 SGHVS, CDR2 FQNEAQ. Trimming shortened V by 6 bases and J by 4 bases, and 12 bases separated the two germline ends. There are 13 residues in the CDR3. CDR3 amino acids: CASRAGRGYGYTF. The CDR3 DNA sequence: TGTGCCAGCAGAGCAGGGAGGGGCTATGGCTACACCTTC.

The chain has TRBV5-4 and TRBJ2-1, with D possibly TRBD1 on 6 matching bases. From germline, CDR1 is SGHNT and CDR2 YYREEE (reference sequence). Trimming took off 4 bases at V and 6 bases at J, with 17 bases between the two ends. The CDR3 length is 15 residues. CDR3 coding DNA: TGTGCCAGCAGCCTCGACTACACAGGGTTCAATGAGCAGTTCTTC. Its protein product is CASSLDYTGFNEQFF.